One sample yielded the 15 T cell receptor beta chains listed below, sequenced in a study of cytomegalovirus exposure and HLA in healthy donors. PCR was performed using 60 Vbeta and 13 Jbeta primers. The assay was immunoSEQ multiplex PCR, and TCRdb's table has in-frame clones only and misses some. The profile shows around 61,000 clones, about 89% of them singletons. The sequenced sample consisted of PBMCs. The source is a man aged 25-45 years in good health and CMV-seropositive.

The chain combines TRBV30 with TRBJ1-3; D is possibly TRBD1 (5 bases). V shed 6 bases and J shed 2 bases, with 14 bases lying between them. This CDR3 is 14 amino acids long. The V gene's germline CDR1 is GTSNPN and CDR2 SVGIG (reference sequence). The CDR3: CACDLGGTGNTIYF. DNA of the CDR3: TGTGCCTGCGACCTGGGGGGAACTGGAAACACCATATATTTT.

The CDR3 sequence: CASRAPGGETQYF. In DNA, the CDR3 is TGTGCCAGCAGGGCACCTGGGGGGGAGACCCAGTACTTC. V is TRBV6-1 and J is TRBJ2-5, with D perhaps matching TRBD2 (6 bases). The V gene lost 6 bases and the J gene lost 5 bases, with 13 bases spanning the gap. Germline V gene sequence: CDR1 MNHNS, CDR2 SASEGT. The CDR3 runs 13 residues.

J is TRBJ2-7 and V is TRBV11-2; D is unresolved. V was cut by 1 base and J by 2 bases, with 9 bases left in between. The CDR3 is made up of 14 amino acids. Germline V gives CDR1 SGHAT, CDR2 FQNNGV. CDR3 nucleotides: TGTGCCAGCAGCTTAGTTGGGCAGCCCTACGAGCAGTACTTC. Translated: CASSLVGQPYEQYF.

The chain combines TRBV13 with TRBJ2-1, with a possible D match to TRBD1 (6 bases). In germline, CDR1 is PRHDT, CDR2 FYEKMQ (reference sequence). The CDR3 runs to 16 residues. V gave up 2 bases and J gave up 7 bases, with 18 bases separating them. The CDR3 loop reads CASSLLGGKDRNEQFF. The CDR3 DNA reads as TGTGCCAGCAGCTTACTAGGGGGTAAGGATAGGAATGAGCAGTTCTTC.

The chain couples TRBV6-1 to TRBJ1-5; TRBD1 is a possible D gene (6 bases). CDR1 and CDR2 (germline): MNHNS, SASEGT. The CDR3 extends over 14 amino acids. V dropped 7 bases and J dropped 5 bases, with 15 bases sitting between them. This CDR3 reads CASTERTEDQPQHF. In DNA form, the CDR3 reads TGTGCCAGCACCGAACGGACAGAGGATCAGCCCCAGCATTTT.

In its sample, this clone was seen a few times. The genes are TRBV9 and TRBJ1-1; TRBD1 might be the D (5 bases). The CDR3 is 14 residues long. V was pared by 4 bases and J by 3 bases, with 13 bases between. Germline lookup yields CDR1 SGDLS and CDR2 YYNGEE. The CDR3 DNA reads as TGTGCCAGCAGCTCCAGGGTGGGTGACACTGAAGCTTTCTTT. Residues: CASSSRVGDTEAFF.

The rearrangement uses TRBV27 and TRBJ1-4; a possible D gene is TRBD1 (5 bases). Germline V gives CDR1 MNHEY, CDR2 SMNVEV (reference sequence). V lost 5 bases and J lost 8, with 18 bases in between. The CDR3 is 15 amino acids. The CDR3 DNA sequence: TGTGCCAGCAGTCGAGGGCTCGGGGGTTACGAAAAACTGTTTTTT. It is translated as CASSRGLGGYEKLFF.

The chain has TRBV9 and TRBJ1-2; TRBD1 agrees at 10 bases. J was trimmed by 5 bases and V by 0 bases; bases with no gene match: 7. CDR1 is SGDLS, CDR2 YYNGEE, per germline. This CDR3 is 16 amino acids long. CDR3 sequence (DNA): TGTGCCAGCAGCGTAGCAGCGGGACAGGGGACATATGGCTACACCTTC. This codes for CASSVAAGQGTYGYTF.

A single count supports this clone. The V and J genes are TRBV4-2 and TRBJ2-7; 7 bases map to TRBD2. This CDR3 is 14 amino acids long. Germline trimming cut 3 bases from V and 0 bases from J; bases unmatched to any gene: 2. Germline CDR1 and CDR2: LGHNA and YNFKEQ. The DNA of the CDR3 is TGTGCCAGCAGCCAGGGACTACACTCCTACGAGCAGTACTTC. Translation gives CASSQGLHSYEQYF.

In DNA, the CDR3 is TGTGCCTGGAGTGCCCCCATAGCGTTTACTAGCACAGATACGCAGTATTTT. This encodes CAWSAPIAFTSTDTQYF. This chain joins TRBV30 and TRBJ2-3, with D possibly TRBD2 on 5 matching bases. Trimming stripped 1 base from V and 0 bases from J, with 17 bases between. Germline CDR1 and CDR2: GTSNPN and SVGIG (reference sequence). The CDR3 sequence is 17 residues long.

The gene calls are TRBV28 and TRBJ2-1, with TRBD2 matching 9 bases. Trimming cost V 6 bases and J 7 bases; bases outside gene matches: 10. This CDR3 comprises 15 residues. Looked up from germline, CDR1 is MDHEN and CDR2 is SYDVKM. This CDR3 reads CASSPLAGRDNEQFF. The CDR3 coding sequence is TGTGCCAGCAGCCCGCTAGCGGGACGAGATAATGAGCAGTTCTTC.

The chain carries TRBV19 and TRBJ2-2, with 7 positions matching TRBD2. The CDR3 runs 16 residues. The ends lost 5 bases at V and 3 bases at J; junction bases unmatched: 9. From germline, CDR1 is LNHDA and CDR2 SQIVND (reference sequence). The CDR3 DNA is TGTGCCAGTAGTTCACCCAGCGGGGTTTACACCGGGGAGCTGTTTTTT. This translates into CASSSPSGVYTGELFF.

This chain uses TRBV7-2 with TRBJ2-5, with TRBD2 matching 8 bases. The CDR3 is 16 amino acids. The trim removed 7 bases at V and 1 base at J, leaving 11 bases unmatched. Germline values: CDR1 SGHTA, CDR2 FQGNSA. CDR3 residues: CASTLWASGFQETQYF. CDR3 nucleotides: TGTGCCAGCACTTTGTGGGCTAGCGGGTTCCAAGAGACCCAGTACTTC.

The V gene is TRBV19, the J gene TRBJ2-5; possibly TRBD1 for D (6 bases). The DNA end is more similar to TRBJ2-7, so the J call may be wrong. Germline V CDR1 and CDR2: LNHDA, SQIVND (reference sequence). This CDR3 region has 15 residues. In DNA form, the CDR3 reads TGTGCCAGTAGTCCTCAACAGGGTGGGCTCTACGAGCAGTACTTC. Translating gives CASSPQQGGLYEQYF.

The chain couples TRBV28 to TRBJ1-5, with D possibly TRBD1 on 6 matching bases. Trimming removed 4 bases from V and 0 bases from J, with 19 bases in between. The CDR3 contains 18 residues. Germline V lookup: CDR1 MDHEN, CDR2 SYDVKM. This CDR3 reads CASSSRTADTYSNQPQHF. CDR3 in DNA: TGTGCCAGCAGTTCAAGGACAGCCGACACATATAGCAATCAGCCCCAGCATTTT.